These 5 T cell receptor beta chains were sequenced from one sample in a study of T-cell reconstitution after alpha-beta-depleted transplantation in children. TCRbeta library preparation incorporated unique molecular identifiers. MiXCR, applied by TCRdb to the PCR reads, yields one record per CDR3 protein. The table includes 130,000 to 150,000 distinct CDR3 sequences, 8% to 10% detected once. Sequences were derived from PBMCs, mostly from graft donor cells, sampled 180 days after TCRalphabeta/CD19-depleted stem cell transplant. The receptors were sampled from a female patient aged 2-9 years who had a stem cell transplant for congenital amegakaryocytic thrombocytopenia, so the T cells may come from the graft donor.

Many counts were recorded for this clonotype. The CDR3 DNA follows: TGTGCCAGCAGTTTAGGGGGGCCGATCACCGGGGAGCTGTTTTTT. Its protein is CASSLGGPITGELFF. The chain is built from TRBV28 and TRBJ2-2; D may correspond to TRBD1 or TRBD2 (6 bases each). The CDR3 contains 15 residues. Germline V CDR1 and CDR2: MDHEN, SYDVKM. Trimming took 2 bases from V and 4 from J, leaving 11 bases between them.

This clonotype showed up many times. The rearrangement joins TRBV20-1 to TRBJ2-7; 7 nucleotides line up with TRBD1. Germline CDR1 reads DFQATT; CDR2 reads SNEGSKA (reference sequence). J lost 7 bases, V lost 0 bases, and 6 bases had no gene match. This CDR3 is 13 amino acids long. As DNA, the CDR3 is TGCAGTGCTAGAGATCCCTCAGGGGGTGAGCAGTACTTC. This codes for CSARDPSGGEQYF.

At least ten counts were recorded for this clonotype. The rearrangement joins TRBV7-3 to TRBJ2-2; D remains ambiguous. Germline CDR1 reads SGHTA; CDR2 reads FQGTGA. This CDR3 is built from 16 residues. Trimming left V 5 bases short and J 0 bases short, with 13 bases between. The CDR3 DNA reads TGTGCCAGCAGCCCATGGGCTATATCGAACACCGGGGAGCTGTTTTTT. Translating gives CASSPWAISNTGELFF.

This clonotype was observed many times. The J gene is TRBJ2-1, the V gene TRBV29-1, with 8 bases identical to TRBD2. V trimming: 5 bases; J trimming: 3 bases; junction bases outside the gene matches: 6. Germline-derived CDR1 and CDR2 are SQVTM and ANQGSEA. This CDR3 is built from 14 residues. The CDR3 sequence is CSVWTSRRYNEQFF. The CDR3 nucleotides are TGCAGCGTTTGGACTAGCCGACGCTACAATGAGCAGTTCTTC.

The sample holds a few counts of this clonotype. The chain joins TRBV5-1 to TRBJ1-6; TRBD1 matches 10 bases. Trimming took 0 bases from V and 10 from J; bases not matched to a gene: 4. CDR3 length: 15 residues. Germline values: CDR1 SGHRS, CDR2 YFSETQ. The CDR3 loop is CASSLEGTGVSPLHF. The DNA for the CDR3 is TGCGCCAGCAGCTTGGAAGGGACAGGGGTCTCACCCCTCCACTTT.